This T cell receptor beta chain was identified during a study of blood T cell repertoires in COVID-19. The CDR3 is 15 amino acids. Germline V lookup: CDR1 SGHTA, CDR2 FQGNSA. V shed 2 bases, J shed 6 bases, and the junction held 4 bases outside the gene matches. Here immunoSEQ multiplex PCR was the method, and the copy in TCRdb shows in-frame clones only, minus some. Among fewer than 80,000 clones listed, roughly 90% were seen once. The chain joins TRBV7-2 to TRBJ1-6; 7 nucleotides line up with TRBD1. The sequence was collected from a human donor in a cohort sampled during active COVID-19. Specimen: peripheral blood. DNA for the CDR3: TGTGCCAGCAGCTTAACGACAGGGTCTAATTCACCCCTCCACTTT. Its protein is CASSLTTGSNSPLHF.